What follows are 8 T cell receptor delta chains derived from one specimen sequenced in a study of gamma-delta chains in newborns, infants, children. TCRdb made new clone calls on the reads using CATT. The table has 7,500 or so delta-chain clones, 10% to 12% seen once; the top ten hold around 7.5%. The sample was blood. The receptors come from a child who was a newborn, infant or young child, either healthy, febrile or measles-vaccinated (not recorded which).

CDR3 sequence: CACDPVPRTGGLKGVRTDKLIF. In DNA form, the CDR3 reads TGTGCCTGTGACCCTGTTCCCCGTACTGGGGGACTCAAGGGCGTACGCACCGATAAACTCATCTTT. The rearrangement joins TRDV2 to TRDJ1; 9 bases are a match to TRDD3. CDR3 length: 22 amino acids. CDR1 GEAIGNYY and CDR2 EKD come from the germline V gene. The J segment lost 1 base and the V segment lost 3 bases, leaving 26 bases of the junction unmatched.

Turning to this clone: A much bigger clone sits one base away, suggesting this may be a read error. Different DNA sequences within this sample yield the same CDR3. The chain links TRDV2 to TRDJ3; 8 bases map to TRDD3. With 2 bases clipped from V and 1 base from J, the junction kept 3 bases outside the gene matches. The CDR3 covers 17 residues. The germline CDR1 and CDR2 sequences are GEAIGNYY and EKD. CDR3 sequence: CACDSTGGSWDTRQMFF. The CDR3 nucleotides are TGTGCCTGTGACAGTACTGGGGGTTCCTGGGACACCCGACAGATGTTTTTC.

About this clone: A much larger clone differs by one base, so this may be a read error. CDR3 sequence (DNA): TGTGCCTGTGAGGATCTACGACCTCTCTACATCGATAAACTCATCTTT. The encoded protein is CACEDLRPLYIDKLIF. The chain uses TRDV2 and TRDJ1, with D unresolved. Germline CDR1 GEAIGNYY, CDR2 EKD. V lost 4 bases and J lost 4, with 21 bases in between. The CDR3 loop spans 16 amino acids.

This clone was observed a few times. A much larger clone differs by one base, so this may be a read error. This chain links TRDV2 with TRDJ1, with 12 bases aligning to TRDD3. The germline CDR1 and CDR2 sequences are GEAIGNYY and EKD. J was trimmed by 2 bases and V by 3 bases; bases with no gene match: 12. There are 18 residues in the CDR3. CDR3 nucleotide sequence: TGTGCCTGTGACGGTCTGGGGGATACGCAATGCTGGACCGATAAACTCATCTTT. Residues: CACDGLGDTQCWTDKLIF.

The table lists this clone with a few counts. The CDR3 protein is CACDPLGAGYKLIF. CDR3 nucleotide sequence: TGTGCCTGTGATCCCCTGGGGGCGGGTTATAAACTCATCTTT. This chain connects TRDV2 to TRDJ1, with 7 bases identical to TRDD3. The CDR3 runs 14 residues. The germline CDR1 and CDR2 sequences are GEAIGNYY and EKD. V shed 4 bases and J 6 bases; nucleotides not matched to a gene: 10.

This clone was seen only a few times. V is TRDV2 and J is TRDJ1; D is uncertain. This CDR3 spans 16 amino acids. CDR1 and CDR2 (germline): GEAIGNYY, EKD. Trimming stripped 6 bases from V and 0 bases from J, with 19 bases between. The CDR3 reads CACQGLDGQYTDKLIF. As DNA, the CDR3 is TGTGCCTGTCAGGGTTTGGATGGCCAGTACACCGATAAACTCATCTTT.

Judged by abundance, this clone is large. Other DNA sequences within the sample encode an identical CDR3. The chain links TRDV2 to TRDJ1, with 12 positions matching TRDD3. This CDR3 has 19 amino acids. V lost 6 bases, J lost 2 bases, and 18 bases stayed unmatched. CDR1 is GEAIGNYY, CDR2 EKD, per germline. This chain's CDR3 is CACNLLGDTQTPWTDKLIF. In DNA, the CDR3 is TGTGCCTGTAACCTACTGGGGGATACTCAAACCCCTTGGACCGATAAACTCATCTTT.

This sequence joins TRDV2 and TRDJ1; 11 bases map to TRDD3. Because TCRdb records no J gene, it was assigned here through a match of the DNA to germline. The germline V gene encodes CDR1 GEAIGNYY and CDR2 EKD. This CDR3 region has 19 residues. The V gene end was trimmed by 3 bases and the J gene end by 10 bases; junction bases not matched to a gene: 24. Here the CDR3 reads CACDSWPSVGDTHIGRLIF. The CDR3 nucleotides are TGTGCCTGTGACTCTTGGCCTTCTGTGGGGGATACGCACATCGGGAGACTCATCTTT.